This T cell receptor beta chain was documented in a study of OX40 agonist ivuxolimab in advanced cancers. Study results and limitations: Also showing low normalized T-cell clonal expansion were some of the nonresponders. Near-lowest levels of clonal expansion characterized partial responders at 0.1-3.0 mg/kg. Compared with CD4+, CD8+ T cells on average had more expanded clones. At doses 0.1 to 3.0 mg/kg, CD4+ and CD8+ clones expanded.

Assay: immunoSEQ multiplex PCR; the TCRdb copy retains only in-frame clones and omits some. This table has approximately 91,000 clones, around 87% appearing once. Remarks on this clone: Its antigen is undetermined.

The clonotype was recovered from an adult with an advanced solid tumor such as melanoma, head and neck, liver or kidney cancer. Sample: CD4+ or CD8+ T cells sorted from blood, taken in a trial of the OX40 agonist ivuxolimab.

CDR3 bases: TGTGCCAGCAGTAACCCTCTAGCGAGCGGACCCACAGATACGCAGTATTTT. Its protein product is CASSNPLASGPTDTQYF. The chain uses TRBV2 and TRBJ2-3; maybe TRBD2 (6 bases). Trimming left V 5 bases short and J 2 bases short, with 20 bases between. The V gene's germline CDR1 is SNHLY and CDR2 FYNNEI. CDR3 length: 17 amino acids.